The rows below give T cell receptor beta chains drawn from one sample of a study of cytomegalovirus exposure and HLA in healthy donors. Only in-frame clones appear in the TCRdb table, and some are missing; sequencing was by immunoSEQ multiplex PCR. Recorded here are about 34,000 clones; the top ten clones represent around 3.5%. Input material: PBMCs. These receptors were taken from a woman between 40 and 55 years old in good health and CMV-seropositive. Both conserved end residues are part of each CDR3.

>TRBJ2-3|TRBV6-6
CASSYGNTGDTQYF
>TRBJ2-1|TRBV4-2
CASSQVEASGSNEQFF
>TRBJ1-1|TRBV6-1
CASRRQGGNTEAFF
>TRBJ2-7|TRBV27
CASSYGGGIDEQYF
>TRBJ1-4|TRBV2
CASTSQGQGGEKLFF
>TRBJ2-7|TRBV6-6
CASSYGVTGHGPGQYF
>TRBJ1-2|TRBV6-5
CASSYRQGANDGYTF
>TRBJ2-7|TRBV12-5
CASHTPCEQYF
>TRBJ2-7|TRBV15
CATSREGQGPYEQYF
>TRBJ2-2|TRBV9
CASSATGLNTGELFF
>TRBJ1-4|TRBV6-1
CASRPNRGTNEKLFF
>TRBJ2-1|TRBV7-9
CASSFMSGPYNEQFF
>TRBJ1-1|TRBV18
CASSKATGAGTEAFF
>TRBJ2-2|TRBV4-3
CASSQETSGRGYGELFF
>TRBJ2-7|TRBV2
CASSENSEGWASYEQYF
>TRBJ2-5|TRBV5-1
CASSLPLADKETQYF
>NA|TRBV6-1
CASSVTGSVYEQYF
>TRBJ2-6|TRBV9
CASSPRTGNSGANVLTF
>TRBJ1-3|TRBV5-6
CASSLAKGQVNSGNTIYF
>TRBJ1-1|TRBV19
CASRTGNTEAFF